The rows below give T cell receptor beta chains drawn from one sample of a study of blood T cell repertoires in COVID-19. Assay: immunoSEQ multiplex PCR; the TCRdb copy retains only in-frame clones and omits some. The table includes 270,000 or so clones, about nine tenths detected once. The sequencing input was peripheral blood. These receptors were collected from a woman aged 25-40 years with COVID-19, enrolled during active disease. Each CDR3 is given with its conserved first and last residue. A D gene is named only where the DNA matches it firmly. Clone size, where shown, is once, few, many, or a class for clones that have expanded.

abundance,d_gene,v_gene,j_gene,CDR3nt,CDR3aa
once,TRBD1,TRBV11-2,TRBJ2-3,TGTGCCAGCAGCTTCGACAGGGGGACTGGGGATACGCAGTATTTT,CASSFDRGTGDTQYF
few,TRBD1,TRBV10-2,TRBJ1-4,TGCGCCAGCAGCCCACAGGGGGCTACTGAAAAACTGTTTTTT,CASSPQGATEKLFF
NA,NA,TRBV2,TRBJ1-5,TGTGCCAGCAGTGATACAGTTACCAATCAGCCCCAGCATTTT,CASSDTVTNQPQHF
NA,TRBD1,TRBV7-6,TRBJ1-2,TGTGCCAGCAGCCCCGCGGACAGGGGAGCGGGCTACACCTTC,CASSPADRGAGYTF
once,TRBD1,TRBV9,TRBJ2-7,TGTGCCAGCAGCTATCACACAGGGGGCTCATCCTACGAGCAGTACTTC,CASSYHTGGSSYEQYF
NA,NA,TRBV9,TRBJ1-2,TGTGCCAGCAGCGTAGGCGAGGGAGCGAGGAGCTACACCTTC,CASSVGEGARSYTF
NA,TRBD1,TRBV9,TRBJ2-2,TGTGCCAGCAGCGTAGTAACAGGGGACGGGGAGCTGTTTTTT,CASSVVTGDGELFF
NA,TRBD1,TRBV4-1,TRBJ2-7,TGCGCCAGCAGCCAAGATCGAGGGGACAGTCACTACGAGCAGTACTTC,CASSQDRGDSHYEQYF
NA,TRBD1,TRBV6-1,TRBJ1-1,TGTGCCAGCAGTGTCAACAGGGGCCTCATGAACACTGAAGCTTTCTTT,CASSVNRGLMNTEAFF
NA,NA,TRBV9,TRBJ2-2,TGTGCCAGCAGCGTCCCCGGGACATCCTGGAGAAACACCGGGGAGCTGTTTTTT,CASSVPGTSWRNTGELFF
NA,NA,TRBV7-9,TRBJ1-3,TGTGCCAGCAGTCAAACAGAGTCTGGAAACACCATATATTTT,CASSQTESGNTIYF
NA,NA,TRBV21-1,TRBJ2-7,TGTGCCAGCAGCTCGAACAGACAGGGAGAGGTGAACGAGCAGTACTTC,CASSSNRQGEVNEQYF
NA,NA,TRBV3-1/TRBV3-2,TRBJ2-7,TGTGCCAGCAGCCAAGCCAGCTACGAGCAGTACTTC,CASSQASYEQYF
NA,NA,TRBV28,TRBJ2-4,TGTGCCAGCAGCCGCAGTCTAGCCAAAAACATTCAGTACTTC,CASSRSLAKNIQYF
many,NA,TRBV11-2,TRBJ2-7,TGTGCCAGCAGCCTCCAGGGGGGCACAAGCTCCTACGAGCAGTACTTC,CASSLQGGTSSYEQYF
NA,NA,TRBV11-2,TRBJ2-1,TGTGCCAGCAGCTTGGTGATCGGACTGGGTAATGAGCAGTTCTTC,CASSLVIGLGNEQFF
NA,NA,TRBV6-5,TRBJ2-1,TGTGCCAGCAGAACTAGTTGGTATGAGCAGTTCTTC,CASRTSWYEQFF
NA,TRBD1,TRBV7-9,TRBJ1-1,TGTGCCAGCAGCTTAGGACAGGGAGTCTACACTGAAGCTTTCTTT,CASSLGQGVYTEAFF
NA,TRBD1,TRBV7-2,TRBJ1-5,TGTGCCAGCAGCTTGGGACAGGGCTTTAGCAATCAGCCCCAGCATTTT,CASSLGQGFSNQPQHF
NA,NA,TRBV27,TRBJ2-3,TGTGCCAGCAACTATAAAAGGAGTTGGGCAGATACGCAGTATTTT,CASNYKRSWADTQYF
once,TRBD1,TRBV24-1,TRBJ1-2,TGTGCCACCAGTGATTCAGGGGGCTCTAACTATGGCTACACCTTC,CATSDSGGSNYGYTF
NA,NA,TRBV2,TRBJ1-5,TGTGCCAGCAGTGAAGCTAGGGGATACAATCAGCCCCAGCATTTT,CASSEARGYNQPQHF
NA,NA,TRBV19,TRBJ2-6,TGTGCCAGTAGTTCCAGGACAGTTGGGACGGTTGGGGCCAACGTCCTGACTTTC,CASSSRTVGTVGANVLTF
NA,TRBD1,TRBV2,TRBJ1-2,TGTGCCAGCAGTGGACAGGGACAGGGGTATGGCTACACCTTC,CASSGQGQGYGYTF
NA,TRBD1,TRBV27,TRBJ1-2,TGTGCCAGCAGTTTAACAGGGGGCGCCCATGGCTACACCTTC,CASSLTGGAHGYTF
NA,TRBD1,TRBV10-3,TRBJ2-7,TGTGCCATCGGACAGGGGGACTACGAGCAGTACTTC,CAIGQGDYEQYF
few,TRBD1,TRBV25-1,TRBJ1-2,TGTGCCAGCAGTTCCCGAAACAGGGGGCGGTATGGCTACACCTTC,CASSSRNRGRYGYTF
NA,TRBD2,TRBV10-3,TRBJ2-3,TGTGCCATCAGTGAAGGGACTATTGATACGCAGTATTTT,CAISEGTIDTQYF